The 20 T cell receptor beta chains below come from one sample, sequenced in a study of blood T cells in healthy people across ages. A sample-barcoded 5' primer and a J-beta primer mix were used in a second PCR of roughly 6 to 11 cycles. Each CDR3 protein is one row after TCRdb ran MiXCR on the 5' RACE reads. The sample carries around 1,000,000 distinct CDR3 sequences, roughly 24% recorded once. These same records also appear under a second study, on T cells of mothers and their children.

Sequenced: blood. The receptors come from a girl aged 2-10 years in good health.

V usage is TRBV7-2 and J usage is TRBJ2-7, with D maybe TRBD1 (7 bases). V was pared by 3 bases and J by 0 bases, with 12 bases between. Per germline, CDR1 SGHTA and CDR2 FQGNSA. This CDR3 has 15 amino acids. CDR3 amino acids: CASSFQGGYSYEQYF. CDR3 in DNA: TGTGCCAGCAGCTTCCAGGGGGGCTACTCCTACGAGCAGTACTTC.

The chain has TRBV7-2 and TRBJ1-1, with a possible D match to TRBD1 (5 bases). The CDR3 spans 15 residues. Germline values: CDR1 SGHTA, CDR2 FQGNSA. Trimming took off 1 base at V and 1 base at J, with 10 bases between the two ends. Written as DNA, the CDR3 is TGTGCCAGCAGCTTAGGGGGGATGGGGAACACTGAAGCTTTCTTT. Translated: CASSLGGMGNTEAFF. Full variable domain (remainder filled in from reference TRBV7-2 and TRBJ1-1): GAGVSQSPSNKVTEKGKDVELRCDPISGHTALYWYRQSLGQGLEFLIYFQGNSAPDKSGLPSDRFSAERTGGSVSTLTIQRTQQEDSAVYLCASSLGGMGNTEAFFGQGTRLTVV.

V gene TRBV7-2 combines with J gene TRBJ2-2; D ambiguous. The ends were cut back, 2 bases at V and 6 bases at J, with 7 bases in the middle. The CDR3 has 13 amino acids. Germline CDR1 reads SGHTA; CDR2 reads FQGNSA. CDR3 sequence reads: CASSLWVAGELFF. For the CDR3, the DNA is TGTGCCAGCAGCTTATGGGTGGCCGGGGAGCTGTTTTTT.

This clonotype was detected a few times. The J gene is TRBJ1-1, the V gene TRBV29-1; D ambiguous. From germline, CDR1 is SQVTM and CDR2 ANQGSEA. V was pared by 5 bases and J by 3 bases, with 16 bases between. This CDR3 spans 14 amino acids. The CDR3 nucleotides are TGCAGCGTTAATATTCCTGAGGGCTACACTGAAGCTTTCTTT. It is translated as CSVNIPEGYTEAFF.

Details on this clonotype: A read error may account for a junction end that differs from germline. The chain links TRBV29-1 to TRBJ2-1; either TRBD1 or TRBD2 may fit D (5 bases each). This CDR3 spans 16 amino acids. Germline V gives CDR1 SQVTM, CDR2 ANQGSEA. In DNA form, the CDR3 reads TGCAGCGTTCAAGAACCTCGCGGGTCTCAGGGTGGTGAGCAGTTCTTC. Translated: CSVQEPRGSQGGEQFF.

This clonotype turned up a few times. This CDR3 is CASSLQHYTNNEQFF. DNA for the CDR3: TGTGCCAGCAGCTTACAGCACTATACGAACAATGAGCAGTTCTTC. V is TRBV7-3 and J is TRBJ2-1; no reliable D call. CDR3 length: 15 amino acids. Germline CDR1 is SGHTA and CDR2 is FQGTGA. V gave up 2 bases and J gave up 5 bases, with 13 bases separating them.

The genes are TRBV24-1 and TRBJ2-7, with D perhaps TRBD2 (7 bases). This CDR3 region has 15 residues. From germline, CDR1 is KGHDR and CDR2 SFDVKD. Trimming left V 4 bases short and J 5 bases short, with 17 bases between. CDR3 DNA: TGTGCCACCAGTGACCCGGGGGCGGGAGTTCACGAGCAGTACTTC. Translated: CATSDPGAGVHEQYF.

This clonotype qualifies as medium-sized. The junction departs from the called germline gene at one end, perhaps through a read error. This sequence joins TRBV4-2 and TRBJ2-7; 9 nucleotides line up with TRBD1. Looked up from germline, CDR1 is LGHNA and CDR2 is YNFKEQ. There are 14 residues in the CDR3. CDR3: CASSSGTGRYEQYF. CDR3 in DNA: TGCGCCAGCAGCTCCGGGACAGGGAGGTACGAGCAGTACTTC.

This clonotype came up a few times. The chain combines TRBV2 with TRBJ2-1, with 10 bases aligning to TRBD1. CDR1 is SNHLY and CDR2 is FYNNEI in the germline V gene. This CDR3 has 18 residues. J gave up 9 bases and V 0 bases, and 14 bases lay outside the gene matches. The CDR3 DNA reads as TGTGCCAGCAGTGAAGCGCTTATGTATGGGACAGGGGTTCGTGAGCAGTTCTTC. Translation: CASSEALMYGTGVREQFF. Based on the CDR3 plus reference TRBV2 and TRBJ2-1, the full variable domain is EPEVTQTPSHQVTQMGQEVILRCVPISNHLYFYWYRQILGQKVEFLVSFYNNEISEKSEIFDDQFSVERPDGSNFTLKIRSTKLEDSAMYFCASSEALMYGTGVREQFFGPGTRLTVL.

In this sample, this clonotype turned up a few times. The chain uses TRBV9 and TRBJ1-4, with 7 bases aligning to TRBD1. Per germline, CDR1 SGDLS and CDR2 YYNGEE. Trimming at V came to 5 bases and at J to 5 bases, leaving 12 bases not matched to a gene. The CDR3 sequence is 16 residues long. The CDR3 reads CASSSSVDRLNEKLFF. The CDR3 coding sequence is TGTGCCAGCAGTTCAAGCGTGGACAGGCTAAATGAAAAACTGTTTTTT.

In this sample, this clonotype turned up a few times. The chain employs TRBV6-5 and TRBJ2-3; unclear D gene. V was trimmed by 2 bases and J by 2 bases, leaving 5 bases between them. Germline assignment: CDR1 MNHEY and CDR2 SVGAGI. CDR3 length: 13 residues. CDR3: CASSYVVTDTQYF. CDR3 DNA sequence: TGTGCCAGCAGTTACGTAGTCACAGATACGCAGTATTTT.

This rearrangement joins TRBV3-1 to TRBJ2-1; perhaps TRBD1 as D (6 bases). The tail of the sequence fits TRBJ2-7 better, so the J call may be wrong. The CDR3 totals 14 residues. Germline loops: CDR1 LGHDT, CDR2 YNNKEL (reference sequence). The CDR3 sequence is CASSHAGTIYEQYF. The CDR3 DNA reads TGTGCCAGCAGCCACGCCGGGACAATCTACGAGCAGTACTTC.

The chain links TRBV5-1 to TRBJ1-1; D might be TRBD1 (6 bases). The V end lost 2 bases, the J end lost 10 bases, and 18 bases lay between the germline ends. The CDR3 has 14 amino acids. Germline CDR1 and CDR2: SGHRS and YFSETQ. The CDR3 coding sequence is TGCGCCAGCAGCTTTTGGGGTTCAGGGGCGCGAGCTTTCTTT. As protein: CASSFWGSGARAFF.

The rearrangement links TRBV10-3 to TRBJ1-4; D remains ambiguous. This CDR3 region has 13 residues. Germline V gene data show CDR1 as ENHRY and CDR2 as SYGVKD. The germline V and J ends were trimmed by 0 bases and 1 base, with 0 bases remaining between them. The CDR3 sequence: CAISESTNEKLFF. The CDR3 DNA sequence: TGTGCCATCAGTGAGTCAACTAATGAAAAACTGTTTTTT.

V is TRBV14 and J is TRBJ2-3, with 7 bases that match TRBD2. CDR1 and CDR2 (germline): SGHDN, FVKESK. Losses at the gene ends were 0 bases for V and 1 base for J; bases not matched to a gene: 10. The CDR3 is made up of 18 amino acids. The CDR3 loop reads CASSQDWASGYRTDTQYF. DNA of the CDR3: TGTGCCAGCAGCCAAGATTGGGCTAGCGGATATCGCACAGATACGCAGTATTTT.

This clonotype was detected many times. The genes are TRBV28 and TRBJ2-7, with 11 bases fitting TRBD2. After removal of 4 bases from V and 4 bases from J, the junction contained 6 bases not matched to a gene. The CDR3 sequence is 15 residues long. Germline V gene sequence: CDR1 MDHEN, CDR2 SYDVKM. CDR3 coding DNA: TGTGCCAGCAGTTATCCGGGACTAGCGGTTTACGAGCAGTACTTC. It specifies CASSYPGLAVYEQYF.

This clonotype has a handful of counts. This sequence joins TRBV20-1 and TRBJ2-1; D unclear. Germline V gene lookup returns CDR1 DFQATT and CDR2 SNEGSKA (reference sequence). V lost 6 bases and J lost 5, with 23 bases in between. This CDR3 comprises 16 residues. The CDR3 region is CSASPTATYHHNEQFF. As DNA, the CDR3 is TGCAGTGCCAGCCCGACCGCAACCTACCACCACAATGAGCAGTTCTTC.

The J gene is TRBJ2-7, the V gene TRBV5-6; D may be TRBD1 or TRBD2 (5 bases each). This CDR3 region has 13 residues. Germline V gene data show CDR1 as SGHDT and CDR2 as YYEEEE. Trimming took off 3 bases at V and 9 bases at J, with 16 bases between the two ends. CDR3 in DNA: TGTGCCAGCAGCTCGGCTGGGGACCCTACGCAGTACTTC. Residues: CASSSAGDPTQYF.

In this sample, this clonotype turned up a few times. The V call is TRBV7-2, the J call TRBJ2-5; tentative D call: TRBD2 (5 bases). TRBJ2-7 explains the end of the DNA better; the J call may be wrong. There are 14 residues in the CDR3. Germline CDR1 reads SGHTA; CDR2 reads FQGNSA. The CDR3 DNA sequence: TGTGCCAGCAGCTCGGGTTGGAGGTCGTACGAGCAGTACTTC. It encodes CASSSGWRSYEQYF.

This clonotype was recorded a few times. At one end, the junction sequence differs from germline, possibly due to a read error. In DNA, the CDR3 is TGCGCCAACAGCCAAGATTCCCGACCTGGACAGGGCGGGGACAATGAGCAGTTCTTC. Protein product: CANSQDSRPGQGGDNEQFF. The V gene is TRBV4-3, the J gene TRBJ2-1; 8 bases align to TRBD1. Germline V gene data show CDR1 as LGHNA and CDR2 as YSLEER. The CDR3 sequence is 19 residues long.